The rows below give T cell receptor beta chains drawn from one sample of a study of shared clonotypes between healthy human individuals. This table comes from immunoSEQ multiplex PCR, and its TCRdb copy is limited to in-frame clones, with some not included. The profile shows fewer than 800,000 clones, just over 90% of them singletons. The sequencing sample was made of naive CD8+ T cells sorted from blood. All receptors derive from a young man in good health. The CDR3 runs from the conserved cysteine through the conserved F or W. Fields, in order: J gene, V gene, D gene, clone size, CDR3 length, CDR3 DNA, CDR3 protein. The D gene is left open where the match is weak. Expanded clones are given a class, and other clones once, few, many or no size at all.

j_call: TRBJ2-3; v_call: TRBV4-1; d_call: .; clone_size: .; cdr3_length: 16; cdr3_nt: TGCGCCAGCAGCCAAGACTCGAGAGTAAGCACAGATACGCAGTATTTT; cdr3_aa: CASSQDSRVSTDTQYF
j_call: TRBJ2-1; v_call: TRBV25-1; d_call: TRBD2; clone_size: .; cdr3_length: 15; cdr3_nt: TGTGCCAGCAGAGTAGCGGGCCCAGCTTACAATGAGCAGTTCTTC; cdr3_aa: CASRVAGPAYNEQFF
j_call: TRBJ2-1; v_call: TRBV6-5; d_call: .; clone_size: .; cdr3_length: 14; cdr3_nt: TGTGCCAGCAGTTACATTCAGGGGAACAATGAGCAGTTCTTC; cdr3_aa: CASSYIQGNNEQFF
j_call: TRBJ2-3; v_call: TRBV6-5; d_call: .; clone_size: .; cdr3_length: 15; cdr3_nt: TGTGCCAGCAGTCCCGGGGGCAGCAACACAGATACGCAGTATTTT; cdr3_aa: CASSPGGSNTDTQYF
j_call: TRBJ2-1; v_call: TRBV4-1; d_call: TRBD2; clone_size: once; cdr3_length: 16; cdr3_nt: TGCGCCAGCAGCCCCGGGACTAGCGGGTTCTACAATGAGCAGTTCTTC; cdr3_aa: CASSPGTSGFYNEQFF
j_call: TRBJ2-1; v_call: TRBV5-4; d_call: .; clone_size: .; cdr3_length: 16; cdr3_nt: TGTGCCAGCAGCTTGCTAGCGTCGAGCTCCTACAATGAGCAGTTCTTC; cdr3_aa: CASSLLASSSYNEQFF
j_call: TRBJ2-1; v_call: TRBV28; d_call: TRBD2; clone_size: .; cdr3_length: 18; cdr3_nt: TGTGCCAGCAGAACCGACGACAGAGGACTAGCGAAAAACAATGAGCAGTTCTTC; cdr3_aa: CASRTDDRGLAKNNEQFF
j_call: TRBJ2-2; v_call: TRBV7-9; d_call: .; clone_size: .; cdr3_length: 14; cdr3_nt: TGTGCCAGCAGTCAAGACAGGAACACCGGGGAGCTGTTTTTT; cdr3_aa: CASSQDRNTGELFF
j_call: TRBJ2-7; v_call: TRBV5-6; d_call: TRBD1; clone_size: .; cdr3_length: 15; cdr3_nt: TGTGCCAGCAGCTCTCTCCGGGACAGCCTCTACGAGCAGTACTTC; cdr3_aa: CASSSLRDSLYEQYF
j_call: TRBJ1-3; v_call: TRBV27; d_call: .; clone_size: .; cdr3_length: 14; cdr3_nt: TGTGCCAGCAGTCGGGGAGGTGCTGGAAACACCATATATTTT; cdr3_aa: CASSRGGAGNTIYF
j_call: TRBJ1-2; v_call: TRBV7-9; d_call: .; clone_size: .; cdr3_length: 13; cdr3_nt: TGTGCCAGCAGCCTCGGACAGAGCTATGGCTACACCTTC; cdr3_aa: CASSLGQSYGYTF
j_call: TRBJ2-1; v_call: TRBV27; d_call: TRBD2; clone_size: .; cdr3_length: 17; cdr3_nt: TGTGCCAGCAGTGAACTAGCGGGAGGGCCCTCTTTGGATGAGCAGTTCTTC; cdr3_aa: CASSELAGGPSLDEQFF
j_call: TRBJ1-2; v_call: TRBV11-2; d_call: .; clone_size: .; cdr3_length: 13; cdr3_nt: TGTGCCAGCAGCTACCCGGGCGGCTATGGCTACACCTTC; cdr3_aa: CASSYPGGYGYTF
j_call: TRBJ2-7; v_call: TRBV10-3; d_call: .; clone_size: .; cdr3_length: 15; cdr3_nt: TGTGCCATCAGTGAGCAGGGCAGTCCTTCCTACGAGCAGTACTTC; cdr3_aa: CAISEQGSPSYEQYF
j_call: TRBJ2-7; v_call: TRBV29-1; d_call: .; clone_size: .; cdr3_length: 14; cdr3_nt: TGCAGCGCCGTCCCTCGGGTGGGGGCCTACGAGCAGTACTTC; cdr3_aa: CSAVPRVGAYEQYF
j_call: TRBJ1-2; v_call: TRBV9; d_call: .; clone_size: .; cdr3_length: 15; cdr3_nt: TGTGCCAGCAGCGTAGAGACAGGAAATAACTATGGCTACACCTTC; cdr3_aa: CASSVETGNNYGYTF
j_call: TRBJ2-7; v_call: TRBV4-1; d_call: TRBD1; clone_size: .; cdr3_length: 15; cdr3_nt: TGCGCCAGCAGCCTGAGGACAGGGTTGGTCTACGAGCAGTACTTC; cdr3_aa: CASSLRTGLVYEQYF
j_call: TRBJ2-2; v_call: TRBV29-1; d_call: TRBD2; clone_size: .; cdr3_length: 14; cdr3_nt: TGCAGCGTTTTTAGCGGGAGAATCACCGGGGAGCTGTTTTTT; cdr3_aa: CSVFSGRITGELFF
j_call: TRBJ1-1; v_call: TRBV29-1; d_call: .; clone_size: .; cdr3_length: 12; cdr3_nt: TGCAGCGTCTTTGGGGATCGACCTGAAGCTTTCTTT; cdr3_aa: CSVFGDRPEAFF
j_call: TRBJ1-1; v_call: TRBV7-9; d_call: .; clone_size: .; cdr3_length: 14; cdr3_nt: TGTGCCAGCAGCTCAGGGGTTCTGAACACTGAAGCTTTCTTT; cdr3_aa: CASSSGVLNTEAFF
j_call: TRBJ2-1; v_call: TRBV6-1; d_call: TRBD2; clone_size: .; cdr3_length: 14; cdr3_nt: TGTGCCAGCAGTGATGGCGGGAGGGCCGATGAGCAGTTCTTC; cdr3_aa: CASSDGGRADEQFF
j_call: TRBJ2-3; v_call: TRBV7-3; d_call: .; clone_size: .; cdr3_length: 13; cdr3_nt: TGTGCCAGCAGCTTATTAGGGACAGATACGCAGTATTTT; cdr3_aa: CASSLLGTDTQYF
j_call: TRBJ2-5; v_call: TRBV14; d_call: .; clone_size: .; cdr3_length: 15; cdr3_nt: TGTGCCAGCAGCCAAGGGGACAACCCACAAGAGACCCAGTACTTC; cdr3_aa: CASSQGDNPQETQYF
j_call: TRBJ2-4; v_call: TRBV18; d_call: TRBD1; clone_size: .; cdr3_length: 15; cdr3_nt: TGTGCCAGCTCAGGACAGGAACTAGCCAAAAACATTCAGTACTTC; cdr3_aa: CASSGQELAKNIQYF
j_call: TRBJ1-5; v_call: TRBV7-9; d_call: .; clone_size: .; cdr3_length: 14; cdr3_nt: TGTGCCAGCAGCCCCGCTATTAGCAATCAGCCCCAGCATTTT; cdr3_aa: CASSPAISNQPQHF
j_call: TRBJ1-2; v_call: TRBV2; d_call: TRBD1; clone_size: .; cdr3_length: 16; cdr3_nt: TGTGCCAGCAGTGAAGCCGCCCGGACAGGGGGCTATGGCTACACCTTC; cdr3_aa: CASSEAARTGGYGYTF
j_call: TRBJ2-1; v_call: TRBV7-2; d_call: TRBD1; clone_size: .; cdr3_length: 15; cdr3_nt: TGTGCCAGCAGCTTAAACAGGGGTTCGGGATTTGAGCAGTTCTTC; cdr3_aa: CASSLNRGSGFEQFF
j_call: TRBJ2-7; v_call: TRBV19; d_call: .; clone_size: .; cdr3_length: 13; cdr3_nt: TGTGCCAGTAGTCTCCGAGAAGGGTACGAGCAGTACTTC; cdr3_aa: CASSLREGYEQYF
j_call: TRBJ2-2; v_call: TRBV11-2; d_call: .; clone_size: .; cdr3_length: 16; cdr3_nt: TGTGCCAGCAGCTTAGATCTAGCTACCCCCACCGGGGAGCTGTTTTTT; cdr3_aa: CASSLDLATPTGELFF
j_call: TRBJ1-4; v_call: TRBV5-5; d_call: .; clone_size: .; cdr3_length: 16; cdr3_nt: TGTGCCAGCAGCCCTGGGGCAGGGGCAACTAATGAAAAACTGTTTTTT; cdr3_aa: CASSPGAGATNEKLFF
j_call: TRBJ2-2; v_call: TRBV19; d_call: TRBD2; clone_size: .; cdr3_length: 15; cdr3_nt: TGTGCCAGCCAAGCAGCGGGAATAGGCACCGGGGAGCTGTTTTTT; cdr3_aa: CASQAAGIGTGELFF
j_call: TRBJ2-3; v_call: TRBV2; d_call: .; clone_size: .; cdr3_length: 14; cdr3_nt: TGTGCCAGCAGTGGAATGGTTATTGTGGATACGCAGTATTTT; cdr3_aa: CASSGMVIVDTQYF
j_call: TRBJ2-1; v_call: TRBV7-9; d_call: TRBD1; clone_size: .; cdr3_length: 19; cdr3_nt: TGTGCCAGCAGCTTAGCGCACCTGGGACAGCAAAGCAAGTACAATGAGCAGTTCTTC; cdr3_aa: CASSLAHLGQQSKYNEQFF
j_call: TRBJ2-2; v_call: TRBV28; d_call: TRBD1; clone_size: .; cdr3_length: 16; cdr3_nt: TGTGCCAGCAGTTTAGTAGCCCGACAGGGAACCGGGGAGCTGTTTTTT; cdr3_aa: CASSLVARQGTGELFF
j_call: TRBJ2-1; v_call: TRBV11-2; d_call: TRBD2; clone_size: .; cdr3_length: 15; cdr3_nt: TGTGCCAGCAGCTCCCGGGGGGGGGTCGCAAAACGGCAGTTCTTC; cdr3_aa: CASSSRGGVAKRQFF
j_call: TRBJ2-1; v_call: TRBV27; d_call: TRBD2; clone_size: .; cdr3_length: 17; cdr3_nt: TGTGCCAGCAGTTTCTACCTAGCGGGAAGCTCCTACAATGAGCAGTTCTTC; cdr3_aa: CASSFYLAGSSYNEQFF
j_call: TRBJ2-7; v_call: TRBV10-2; d_call: .; clone_size: .; cdr3_length: 16; cdr3_nt: TGCGCCACCTCCGAGTTAAGGGTCACGATCAACTACGAGCAGTACTTC; cdr3_aa: CATSELRVTINYEQYF
j_call: TRBJ2-2; v_call: TRBV29-1; d_call: .; clone_size: .; cdr3_length: 11; cdr3_nt: TGCAGCGTTGAGGACACCGGGGAGCTGTTTTTT; cdr3_aa: CSVEDTGELFF
j_call: TRBJ2-4; v_call: TRBV29-1; d_call: .; clone_size: .; cdr3_length: 13; cdr3_nt: TGCAGCGTTGAAGGACAGAACGGAAACATTCAGTACTTC; cdr3_aa: CSVEGQNGNIQYF
j_call: TRBJ1-4; v_call: TRBV11-2; d_call: .; clone_size: .; cdr3_length: 16; cdr3_nt: TGTGCCAGCAGCTTCATGAGCCCCGCAACTAATGAAAAACTGTTTTTT; cdr3_aa: CASSFMSPATNEKLFF
j_call: TRBJ2-7; v_call: TRBV5-1; d_call: .; clone_size: .; cdr3_length: 15; cdr3_nt: TGCGCCAGCAGCTTGAAGCCGGCAGGGAAATACGAGCAGTACTTC; cdr3_aa: CASSLKPAGKYEQYF
j_call: TRBJ2-1; v_call: TRBV29-1; d_call: TRBD2; clone_size: .; cdr3_length: 14; cdr3_nt: TGCAGCGTCGAAGGGCTAGCGGGAGAGAATGAGCAGTTCTTC; cdr3_aa: CSVEGLAGENEQFF
j_call: TRBJ2-7; v_call: TRBV28; d_call: TRBD1; clone_size: .; cdr3_length: 13; cdr3_nt: TGTGCCACCCTCACAGGGGAAACCTACGAGCAGTACTTC; cdr3_aa: CATLTGETYEQYF
j_call: TRBJ2-7; v_call: TRBV11-2; d_call: .; clone_size: once; cdr3_length: 14; cdr3_nt: TGTGCCAGCAGCTCCCCGAAGGGCCACTACGAGCAGTACTTC; cdr3_aa: CASSSPKGHYEQYF
j_call: TRBJ2-7; v_call: TRBV16; d_call: .; clone_size: .; cdr3_length: 14; cdr3_nt: TGTGCCAGCAGCCAATTGGGGGGATCCTACGAGCAGTACTTC; cdr3_aa: CASSQLGGSYEQYF
j_call: TRBJ2-5; v_call: TRBV7-9; d_call: .; clone_size: few; cdr3_length: 16; cdr3_nt: TGTGCCAGCAGCAACCCTAGGGAAGAGACTAGGGAGACCCAGTACTTC; cdr3_aa: CASSNPREETRETQYF
j_call: TRBJ2-2; v_call: TRBV28; d_call: .; clone_size: few; cdr3_length: 12; cdr3_nt: TGTGCCAGCAGTTTACCCACCGGGGAGCTGTTTTTT; cdr3_aa: CASSLPTGELFF
j_call: TRBJ2-1; v_call: TRBV29-1; d_call: .; clone_size: .; cdr3_length: 20; cdr3_nt: TGCAGCGTTGAAGATCCGGGGTTCTGGGGGAGCGGAGTCTCCTACAATGAGCAGTTCTTC; cdr3_aa: CSVEDPGFWGSGVSYNEQFF
j_call: TRBJ2-7; v_call: TRBV27; d_call: .; clone_size: .; cdr3_length: 15; cdr3_nt: TGTGCCAGCAGTTTATCTGGCGGGACGATCTACGAGCAGTACTTC; cdr3_aa: CASSLSGGTIYEQYF
j_call: TRBJ2-7; v_call: TRBV18; d_call: .; clone_size: .; cdr3_length: 11; cdr3_nt: TGTGCCAGCTCACCAGGGGTGGAGCAGTACTTC; cdr3_aa: CASSPGVEQYF
j_call: TRBJ2-3; v_call: TRBV27; d_call: TRBD2; clone_size: .; cdr3_length: 16; cdr3_nt: TGTGCCAGCGGATCCGGGACTAGCGGGAGCCGGGATACGCAGTATTTT; cdr3_aa: CASGSGTSGSRDTQYF
j_call: TRBJ2-1; v_call: TRBV2; d_call: TRBD2; clone_size: .; cdr3_length: 17; cdr3_nt: TGTGCCAGCCCGACCCGTTGGCTTAGCGGGAGTATCAATGAGCAGTTCTTC; cdr3_aa: CASPTRWLSGSINEQFF
j_call: TRBJ1-2; v_call: TRBV27; d_call: TRBD1; clone_size: .; cdr3_length: 12; cdr3_nt: TGTGCCAGCGGGACAGCCTTCTATGGCTACACCTTC; cdr3_aa: CASGTAFYGYTF